This T cell receptor (beta chain) came from a study of blood T cell repertoires in COVID-19. With 4 bases clipped from V and 0 bases from J, the junction kept 9 bases outside the gene matches. Germline-derived CDR1 and CDR2 are SGHRS and YFSETQ. CDR3 length: 18 residues. Sequencing used immunoSEQ multiplex PCR; TCRdb keeps in-frame clones, though not all of them. The table lists hundreds of thousands of clones, approximately 86% of them singletons, with approximately 1.6% in the top ten. Sequencing was carried out using PBMCs or T cells enriched from blood (not recorded which). This clonotype was obtained from a woman aged 45-65 years who had recovered from COVID-19. The chain carries TRBV5-1 and TRBJ2-6; 8 positions agree with TRBD2. The DNA for the CDR3 is TGCGCCAGCAGCCCGGGGGGGGCACTGGGCTCTGGGGCCAACGTCCTGACTTTC. It is translated as CASSPGGALGSGANVLTF.